Each of the 26 T cell receptor beta chains below was sequenced from the same sample in a study of T cells after yellow fever vaccination. MiXCR, applied by TCRdb to the 5' RACE reads, yields one record per CDR3 protein. The data contain some 160,000 distinct CDR3 sequences, around 9.7% of them seen just once; the ten biggest clones take up approximately 35%. Sequenced material: CD8+ T cells sorted from PBMCs, taken 45 days after the yellow fever booster vaccination. These receptors were taken from a man in his late teens or twenties who received the YFV17D yellow fever vaccine.

The chain has TRBV4-1 and TRBJ2-3, with D possibly being TRBD1 or TRBD2 (6 bases each). V gave up 4 bases and J gave up 4 bases, with 12 bases separating them. This CDR3 is built from 14 residues. Per germline, CDR1 MGHRA and CDR2 YSYEKL. CDR3 bases: TGCGCCAGCAGCCGGAGAGGGGGGCCAGATACGCAGTATTTT. Its protein is CASSRRGGPDTQYF.

Only a few counts were recorded for this clonotype. This sequence joins TRBV4-1 and TRBJ2-7; 7 bases agree with TRBD1. V lost 2 bases and J lost 2; bases outside the gene matches: 6. The CDR3 extends over 15 amino acids. CDR1 MGHRA and CDR2 YSYEKL come from the germline V gene. The CDR3 protein is CASSQRQGETYEQYV. CDR3 bases: TGCGCCAGCAGCCAACGTCAGGGGGAAACCTACGAGCAGTACGTC.

This clonotype has more than one count but fewer than ten. The V and J genes are TRBV6-2 or TRBV6-3 and TRBJ2-1; D may correspond to TRBD1 or TRBD2 (5 bases each). The V end lost 5 bases, the J end lost 2 bases, and 13 bases lay between the germline ends. CDR1 is MNHEY and CDR2 is SVGEGT in the germline V gene. The length of the CDR3 is 15 residues. CDR3 protein: CASSTRDGAYNEQFF. For the CDR3, the DNA is TGTGCCAGCAGTACTAGGGACGGTGCCTACAATGAGCAGTTCTTC.

The rearrangement joins TRBV3-1 to TRBJ2-2; D is undetermined. V was shortened by 8 bases and J by 2 bases, with 9 bases between the two germline ends. CDR1 is LGHDT, CDR2 YNNKEL, per germline (reference sequence). CDR3 length: 13 amino acids. CDR3 loop: CASGSLNTGELFF. The CDR3 DNA reads as TGTGCCAGCGGGTCCCTAAACACCGGGGAGCTGTTTTTT.

CDR3 nucleotides: TGTGCCATCAGTGAGTCGACGGGGGGGCCCGATACGCAGTATTTT. Amino acids: CAISESTGGPDTQYF. The chain links TRBV10-3 to TRBJ2-3; 8 bases are shared with TRBD2. CDR3 length: 15 amino acids. Germline V gene sequence: CDR1 ENHRY, CDR2 SYGVKD. Trimming at V came to 0 bases and at J to 6 bases, leaving 5 bases not matched to a gene.

This clonotype was detected only a few times. This rearrangement joins TRBV19 to TRBJ2-1; D is perhaps TRBD1 or TRBD2 (6 bases each). CDR3 size: 19 residues. V lost 0 bases to trimming and J lost 0 bases, with 18 bases between them. Germline CDR1 LNHDA, CDR2 SQIVND (reference sequence). CDR3 sequence reads: CASSIDPKRGESSYNEQFF. The CDR3 nucleotides are TGTGCCAGTAGTATAGATCCGAAGAGGGGGGAGAGCTCCTACAATGAGCAGTTCTTC.

This clonotype was counted only a few times. The chain carries TRBV27 and TRBJ2-3; TRBD2 is a possible D gene (5 bases). This CDR3 spans 12 amino acids. V shed 6 bases and J shed 8 bases, with 12 bases lying between them. Germline CDR1 reads MNHEY; CDR2 reads SMNVEV (reference sequence). As DNA, the CDR3 is TGTGCCAGCAGGGAGCGGTCCGGTACGCAGTATTTT. Translation: CASRERSGTQYF.

This clonotype appeared a few times. The chain couples TRBV24-1 to TRBJ2-7; no firm D call. Germline loops: CDR1 KGHDR, CDR2 SFDVKD. This CDR3 is 14 amino acids long. Trimming took 8 bases from V and 3 from J, leaving 16 bases between them. CDR3 protein: CATTHPIGYYEQYV. CDR3 in DNA: TGTGCCACCACCCATCCAATCGGGTACTACGAGCAGTACGTC.

V is TRBV7-3 and J is TRBJ2-3; weak D call: TRBD2 (7 bases). The CDR3 length is 15 residues. Germline CDR1 reads SGHTA; CDR2 reads FQGTGA. The V end lost 3 bases, the J end lost 8 bases, and 18 bases lay between the germline ends. CDR3 nucleotides: TGTGCCAGCAGCTTCATAGGGGGGGCCCCAGGTACGCAGTATTTT. The encoded protein is CASSFIGGAPGTQYF.

The rearrangement uses TRBV4-1 and TRBJ2-1; D may correspond to TRBD1 or TRBD2 (5 bases each). Germline V CDR1 and CDR2: MGHRA, YSYEKL. The CDR3 length is 18 residues. V lost 1 base, J lost 0 bases, and 16 bases lay in between. CDR3 residues: CASSQVGSGASSYNEQFF. Here the CDR3 DNA reads TGCGCCAGCAGCCAAGTGGGCTCCGGGGCGAGCTCCTACAATGAGCAGTTCTTC.

The chain joins TRBV11-2 to TRBJ1-1; 10 bases line up with TRBD1. J gave up 3 bases and V 5 bases, and 12 bases lay outside the gene matches. Per germline, CDR1 SGHAT and CDR2 FQNNGV. This CDR3 has 17 amino acids. The CDR3 here is CASSQSGQGLEDTEAFF. As DNA, the CDR3 is TGTGCCAGCAGCCAGTCGGGACAGGGGCTGGAGGACACTGAAGCTTTCTTT.

The chain links TRBV6-1 to TRBJ1-2; 7 nucleotides align to TRBD1. V was clipped by 8 bases and J by 4 bases; unmatched bases: 7. Germline V gene data show CDR1 as MNHNS and CDR2 as SASEGT. This CDR3 contains 13 residues. The CDR3: CASATGYSYGYTF. CDR3 sequence (DNA): TGTGCCAGCGCGACAGGGTACTCCTATGGCTACACCTTC.

This clonotype has a single count. V is TRBV4-1 and J is TRBJ1-2; TRBD1 matches at 8 bases. The CDR3 totals 14 residues. J lost 7 bases, V lost 2 bases, and 6 bases had no gene match. Germline CDR1 is MGHRA and CDR2 is YSYEKL. For the CDR3, the DNA is TGCGCCAGCAGCCAACTAGGACAGGGACGTGGCTACACCTTC. Translation gives CASSQLGQGRGYTF.

This clonotype has just a few counts. The chain uses TRBV7-2 and TRBJ2-7; 9 bases line up with TRBD2. Trimming at V came to 5 bases and at J to 6 bases, leaving 20 bases not matched to a gene. The germline gives CDR1 SGHTA, CDR2 FQGNSA. The CDR3 runs 18 residues. In nucleotides, the CDR3 is TGTGCCAGCAGCCCTCTTCCCCCTGCTAGCGGGGTATTGGGCGAGCAGTACGTC. Translation gives CASSPLPPASGVLGEQYV.

This clonotype occurred a few times. V usage is TRBV20-1 and J usage is TRBJ2-7, with a tentative D call TRBD1 (5 bases). V was cut by 5 bases and J by 4 bases, with 9 bases left in between. The CDR3 is 11 residues long. Germline CDR1 and CDR2: DFQATT and SNEGSKA (reference sequence). The CDR3 reads CSAGAGYEQYF. CDR3 in DNA: TGCAGTGCTGGGGCAGGGTACGAGCAGTACTTC.

This clonotype was recorded a few times. This chain uses TRBV29-1 with TRBJ2-3; TRBD1 matches at 7 bases. The J segment lost 0 bases and the V segment lost 7 bases, leaving 7 bases of the junction unmatched. CDR1 is SQVTM and CDR2 is ANQGSEA in the germline V gene. The CDR3 extends over 14 amino acids. CDR3 sequence: CSADRVDSTDTQYF. The CDR3 nucleotides read TGCAGCGCCGACAGGGTTGATAGCACAGATACGCAGTATTTT.

This clonotype has just a few counts. V usage is TRBV7-9 and J usage is TRBJ2-3, with D unclear. V gave up 3 bases and J gave up 4 bases, with 8 bases separating them. Germline V gene data show CDR1 as SEHNR and CDR2 as FQNEAQ (reference sequence). The CDR3 loop spans 13 amino acids. The CDR3 region has the DNA TGTGCCAGCAGCTTTTCAGTAGCAGATACGCAGTATTTT. Its translation is CASSFSVADTQYF.

This clonotype was seen many times. The chain employs TRBV29-1 and TRBJ2-1, with 10 positions matching TRBD1. The V gene end was trimmed by 5 bases and the J gene end by 3 bases; junction bases not matched to a gene: 4. Germline assignment: CDR1 SQVTM and CDR2 ANQGSEA. CDR3 size: 14 residues. The CDR3 spells CSVSGTGDYNEQFF. The CDR3, as DNA: TGCAGCGTTTCCGGGACAGGGGACTACAATGAGCAGTTCTTC.

The chain joins TRBV5-1 to TRBJ2-3, with unresolved D. The germline CDR1 and CDR2 sequences are SGHRS and YFSETQ. This CDR3 contains 14 residues. The ends were cut back, 0 bases at V and 2 bases at J, with 7 bases in the middle. CDR3 protein: CASSLDAVTDTQYF. The CDR3 region has the DNA TGCGCCAGCAGCTTGGATGCAGTCACAGATACGCAGTATTTT. Together with reference TRBV5-1 and TRBJ2-3, the CDR3 gives the full variable domain: KAGVTQTPRYLIKTRGQQVTLSCSPISGHRSVSWYQQTPGQGLQFLFEYFSETQRNKGNFPGRFSGRQFSNSRSEMNVSTLELGDSALYLCASSLDAVTDTQYFGPGTRLTVL.

This clonotype has more than one count but fewer than ten. The gene calls are TRBV10-3 and TRBJ1-5, with D possibly being TRBD1 (5 bases). The CDR3 extends over 15 amino acids. Germline-derived CDR1 and CDR2 are ENHRY and SYGVKD. V was cut by 10 bases and J by 5 bases, with 21 bases left in between. The CDR3 DNA reads as TGTGCCACTCGGATGGGGGAACTTGTCGATCAGCCCCAGCATTTT. Translation: CATRMGELVDQPQHF.

This clonotype was detected a few times. The chain employs TRBV7-8 and TRBJ2-7; 10 bases map to TRBD1. Germline-derived CDR1 and CDR2 are SGHVS and FQNEAQ. The ends lost 3 bases at V and 0 bases at J; junction bases unmatched: 8. This CDR3 comprises 17 residues. The chain's CDR3 is CASSFSEGQGSSYEQYV. DNA of the CDR3: TGTGCCAGCAGCTTCTCTGAGGGACAGGGGAGCTCCTACGAGCAGTACGTC.

Only a few counts were recorded for this clonotype. The chain joins TRBV6-6 to TRBJ2-5; 8 bases align to TRBD1. Germline V gene lookup returns CDR1 MNHNY and CDR2 SVGAGI (reference sequence). Losses at the gene ends were 0 bases for V and 2 bases for J; bases not matched to a gene: 2. CDR3 length equals 15 residues. CDR3 sequence: CASSYSGTGQETQYF. The CDR3 coding sequence is TGTGCCAGCAGTTACTCGGGGACAGGACAAGAGACCCAGTACTTC.

Ten or more counts support this clonotype. This chain joins TRBV7-3 and TRBJ2-7; 7 nucleotides line up with TRBD2. This CDR3 contains 13 residues. Losses at the gene ends were 5 bases for V and 4 bases for J; bases not matched to a gene: 5. CDR1 is SGHTA, CDR2 FQGTGA, per germline. CDR3 nucleotides: TGTGCCAGCAGCCCCAGCGGGGCTTACGAGCAGTACTTC. It yields the protein CASSPSGAYEQYF.

This clonotype has more than one count but fewer than ten. The chain combines TRBV4-1 with TRBJ2-5; 9 bases fit TRBD2. V gave up 1 base and J gave up 2 bases; unmatched junction bases: 8. The V gene's germline CDR1 is MGHRA and CDR2 YSYEKL. This CDR3 is 17 amino acids long. As DNA, the CDR3 is TGCGCCAGCAGCCAAGGGGAAGCGGGGGGCGTTCAAGAGACCCAGTACTTC. Amino acid sequence: CASSQGEAGGVQETQYF.

The chain has TRBV7-9 and TRBJ1-5; no definite D call. V was pared by 3 bases and J by 5 bases, with 5 bases between. The CDR3 consists of 12 residues. Looked up from germline, CDR1 is SEHNR and CDR2 is FQNEAQ (reference sequence). In DNA, the CDR3 is TGTGCCAGCAGCTTCCGTGATCAGCCCCAGCATTTT. Residues: CASSFRDQPQHF.

The table lists this clonotype with a few counts. CDR3 in amino acids: CSVSSGGENEQFF. In DNA form, the CDR3 reads TGCAGCGTCTCGTCGGGAGGGGAGAATGAGCAGTTCTTC. The rearrangement joins TRBV29-1 to TRBJ2-1; TRBD2 aligns across 8 bases. Germline loops: CDR1 SQVTM, CDR2 ANQGSEA. J was trimmed by 7 bases and V by 6 bases; bases with no gene match: 8. CDR3 size: 13 residues.